The following is a T cell receptor beta chain sequence with its context. Assay: immunoSEQ multiplex PCR; the TCRdb copy retains only in-frame clones and omits some. The sample includes roughly 190,000 clones, 75% to 95% of them seen just once. After removal of 4 bases from V and 3 bases from J, the junction contained 14 bases not matched to a gene. CDR1 SQVTM and CDR2 ANQGSEA come from the germline V gene. The CDR3 has 17 amino acids. The data were taken from a study of blood T cell repertoires in COVID-19. Whole-study context: T cells, B-cell-depleted T cells, or PBMCs supplied cDNA or gDNA.

This TCR was sampled from a man aged 50 or older with acute or convalescent COVID-19. The V call is TRBV29-1, the J call TRBJ2-1; 8 bases fit TRBD1. Sequenced material: peripheral blood. CDR3 sequence: CSVAGIWGQENYNEQFF. The CDR3 DNA reads as TGCAGCGTTGCCGGCATCTGGGGACAGGAAAACTACAATGAGCAGTTCTTC.